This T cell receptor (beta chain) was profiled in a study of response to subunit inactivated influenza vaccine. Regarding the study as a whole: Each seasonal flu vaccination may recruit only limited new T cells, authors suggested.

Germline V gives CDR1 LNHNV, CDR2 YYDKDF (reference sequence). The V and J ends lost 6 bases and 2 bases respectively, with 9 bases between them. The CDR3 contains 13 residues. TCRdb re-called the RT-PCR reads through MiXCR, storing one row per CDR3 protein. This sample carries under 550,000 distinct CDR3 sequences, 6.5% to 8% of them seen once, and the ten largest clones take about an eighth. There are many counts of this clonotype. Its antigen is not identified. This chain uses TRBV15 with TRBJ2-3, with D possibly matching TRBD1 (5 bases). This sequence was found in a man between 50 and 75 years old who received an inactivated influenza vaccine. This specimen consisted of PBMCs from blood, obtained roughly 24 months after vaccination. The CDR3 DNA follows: TGTGCCACCAGTAGGGGCTACACAGATACGCAGTATTTT. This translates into CATSRGYTDTQYF.